The next 5 T cell receptor beta chains were all read from a single sample in a study of Tregs in tolerant kidney transplant recipients. Some clones are missing from TCRdb's copy, which holds only in-frame ones; the method was immunoSEQ multiplex PCR. The table has about 110,000 clones, around 90% seen once; the top ten hold 0.3% to 0.4%. The sequenced sample was CD4+ T cells from blood, obtained before the transplant. Receptor source: a human donor who received a combined kidney and bone marrow transplant.

The chain uses TRBV5-1 and TRBJ1-2, with a tentative D call TRBD1 (5 bases). Deletions cut 0 bases from V and 2 bases from J, with 11 bases between. CDR1 and CDR2 (germline): SGHRS, YFSETQ. This CDR3 spans 15 amino acids. The chain's CDR3 is CASSLAGEGNYGYTF. CDR3 sequence (DNA): TGCGCCAGCAGCTTGGCCGGGGAGGGGAACTATGGCTACACCTTC.

The chain has TRBV28 and TRBJ1-2, with 8 positions matching TRBD1. The germline V gene encodes CDR1 MDHEN and CDR2 SYDVKM. CDR3 size: 13 residues. Trimming at V came to 11 bases and at J to 6 bases, leaving 11 bases not matched to a gene. The DNA for the CDR3 is TGTGCCCTTAAGGGGCAGGGGGCCGATGGCTACACCTTC. Amino acids: CALKGQGADGYTF.

V usage is TRBV19 and J usage is TRBJ2-2; 13 nucleotides match TRBD2. The length of the CDR3 is 14 residues. V gave up 10 bases and J gave up 5 bases; unmatched junction bases: 4. CDR1 is LNHDA and CDR2 is SQIVND in the germline V gene (reference sequence). Written as DNA, the CDR3 is TGTGCCACTAGACTAGCGGGAGGTACCGGGGAGCTGTTTTTT. Translated, it gives CATRLAGGTGELFF.

CDR3 nucleotide sequence: TGTGCCAGCAGGGAACTAGACTTCACCGGGGAGCTGTTTTTT. It specifies CASRELDFTGELFF. V usage is TRBV7-8 and J usage is TRBJ2-2; tentative D call: TRBD2 (5 bases). The CDR3 is made up of 14 amino acids. The germline V gene encodes CDR1 SGHVS and CDR2 FQNEAQ. The V end lost 6 bases, the J end lost 4 bases, and 12 bases lay between the germline ends. The whole variable domain, filled in from reference TRBV7-8 and TRBJ2-2, reads GAGVSQSPRYKVAKRGQDVALRCDPISGHVSLFWYQQALGQGPEFLTYFQNEAQLDKSGLPSDRFFAERPEGSVSTLKIQRTQQEDSAVYLCASRELDFTGELFFGEGSRLTVL.

This chain links TRBV7-9 with TRBJ1-1, with 7 bases fitting TRBD1. The CDR3 loop spans 16 amino acids. Germline loops: CDR1 SEHNR, CDR2 FQNEAQ (reference sequence). V was clipped by 4 bases and J by 0 bases; unmatched bases: 8. The chain's CDR3 is CASSSPGQPMNTEAFF. The CDR3 DNA is TGTGCCAGCAGCTCGCCGGGACAGCCCATGAACACTGAAGCTTTCTTT.